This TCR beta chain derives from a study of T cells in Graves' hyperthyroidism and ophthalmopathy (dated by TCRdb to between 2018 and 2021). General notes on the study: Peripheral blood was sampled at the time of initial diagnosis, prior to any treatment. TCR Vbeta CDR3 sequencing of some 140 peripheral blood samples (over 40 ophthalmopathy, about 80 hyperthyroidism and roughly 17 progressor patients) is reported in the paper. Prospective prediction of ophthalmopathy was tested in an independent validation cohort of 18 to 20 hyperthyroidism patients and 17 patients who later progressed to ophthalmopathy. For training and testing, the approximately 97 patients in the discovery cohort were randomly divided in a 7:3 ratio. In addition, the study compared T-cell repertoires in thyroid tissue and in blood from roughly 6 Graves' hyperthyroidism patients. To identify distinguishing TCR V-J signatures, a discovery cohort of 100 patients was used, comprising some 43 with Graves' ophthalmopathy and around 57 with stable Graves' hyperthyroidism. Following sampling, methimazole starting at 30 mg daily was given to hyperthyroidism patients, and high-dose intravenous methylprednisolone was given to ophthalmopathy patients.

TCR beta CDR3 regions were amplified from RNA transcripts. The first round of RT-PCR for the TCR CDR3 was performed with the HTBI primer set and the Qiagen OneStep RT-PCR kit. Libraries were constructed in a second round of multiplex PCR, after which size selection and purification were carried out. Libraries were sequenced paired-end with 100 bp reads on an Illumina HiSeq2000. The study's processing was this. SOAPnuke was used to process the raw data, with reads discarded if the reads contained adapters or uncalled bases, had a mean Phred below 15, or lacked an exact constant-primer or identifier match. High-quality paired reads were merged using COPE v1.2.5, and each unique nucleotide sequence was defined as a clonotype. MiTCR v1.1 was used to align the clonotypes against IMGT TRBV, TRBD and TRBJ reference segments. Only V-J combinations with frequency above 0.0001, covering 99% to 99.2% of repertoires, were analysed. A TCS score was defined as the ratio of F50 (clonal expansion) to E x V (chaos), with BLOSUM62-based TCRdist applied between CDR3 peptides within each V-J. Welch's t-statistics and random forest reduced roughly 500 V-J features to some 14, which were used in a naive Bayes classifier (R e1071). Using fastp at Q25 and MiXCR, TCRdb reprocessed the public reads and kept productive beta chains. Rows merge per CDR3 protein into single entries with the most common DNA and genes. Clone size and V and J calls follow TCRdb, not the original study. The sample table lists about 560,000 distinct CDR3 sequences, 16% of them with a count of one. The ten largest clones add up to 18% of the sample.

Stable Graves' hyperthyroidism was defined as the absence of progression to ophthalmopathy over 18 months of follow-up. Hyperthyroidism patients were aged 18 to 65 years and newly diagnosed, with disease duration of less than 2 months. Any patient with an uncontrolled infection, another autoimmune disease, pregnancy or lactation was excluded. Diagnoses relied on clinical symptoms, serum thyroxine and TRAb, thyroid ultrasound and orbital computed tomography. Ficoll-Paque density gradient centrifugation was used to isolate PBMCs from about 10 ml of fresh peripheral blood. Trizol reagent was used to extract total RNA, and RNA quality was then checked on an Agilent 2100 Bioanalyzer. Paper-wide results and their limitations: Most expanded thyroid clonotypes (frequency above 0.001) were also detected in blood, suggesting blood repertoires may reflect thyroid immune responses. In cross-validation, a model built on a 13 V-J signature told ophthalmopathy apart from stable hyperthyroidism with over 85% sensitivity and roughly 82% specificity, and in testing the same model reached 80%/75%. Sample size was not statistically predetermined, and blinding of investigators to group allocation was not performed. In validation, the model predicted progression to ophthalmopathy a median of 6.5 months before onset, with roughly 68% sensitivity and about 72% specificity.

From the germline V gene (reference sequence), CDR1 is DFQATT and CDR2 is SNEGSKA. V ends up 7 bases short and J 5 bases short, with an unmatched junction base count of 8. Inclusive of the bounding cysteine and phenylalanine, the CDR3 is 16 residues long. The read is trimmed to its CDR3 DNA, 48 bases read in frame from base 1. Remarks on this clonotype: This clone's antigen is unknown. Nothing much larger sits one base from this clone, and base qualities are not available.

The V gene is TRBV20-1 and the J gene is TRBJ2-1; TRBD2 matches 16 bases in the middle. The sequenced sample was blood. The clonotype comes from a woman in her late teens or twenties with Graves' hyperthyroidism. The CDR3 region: CSGGGLAGGRNNEQFF. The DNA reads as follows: TGCAGTGGGGGGGGACTAGCGGGGGGGCGAAACAATGAGCAGTTCTTC.